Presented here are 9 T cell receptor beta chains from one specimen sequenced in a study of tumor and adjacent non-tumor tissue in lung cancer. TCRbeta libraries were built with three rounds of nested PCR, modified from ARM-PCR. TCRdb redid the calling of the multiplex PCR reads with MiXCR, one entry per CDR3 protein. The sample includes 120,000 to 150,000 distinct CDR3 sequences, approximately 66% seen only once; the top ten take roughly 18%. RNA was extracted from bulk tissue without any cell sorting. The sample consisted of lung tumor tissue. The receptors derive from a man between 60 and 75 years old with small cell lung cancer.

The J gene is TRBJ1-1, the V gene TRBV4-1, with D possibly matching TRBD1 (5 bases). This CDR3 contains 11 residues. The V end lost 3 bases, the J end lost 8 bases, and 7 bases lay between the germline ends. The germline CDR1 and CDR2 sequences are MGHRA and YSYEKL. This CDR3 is CASSHGAEAFF. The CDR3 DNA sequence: TGCGCCAGCAGCCACGGGGCAGAAGCTTTCTTT.

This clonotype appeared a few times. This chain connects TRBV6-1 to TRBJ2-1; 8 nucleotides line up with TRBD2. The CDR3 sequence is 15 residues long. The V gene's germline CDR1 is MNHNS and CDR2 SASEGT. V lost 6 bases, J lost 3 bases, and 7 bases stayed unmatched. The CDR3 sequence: CASRSTGTSYNEQFF. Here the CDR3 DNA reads TGTGCCAGCAGATCTACCGGGACTAGCTACAATGAGCAGTTCTTC.

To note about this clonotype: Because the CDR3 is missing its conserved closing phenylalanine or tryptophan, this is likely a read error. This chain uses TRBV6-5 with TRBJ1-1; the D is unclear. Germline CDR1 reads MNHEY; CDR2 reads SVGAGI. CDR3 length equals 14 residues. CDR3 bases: TGTGCCAACAGTTACTCAGCGGGCGGCACTGAAGCTTTCCTT. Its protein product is CANSYSAGGTEAFL.

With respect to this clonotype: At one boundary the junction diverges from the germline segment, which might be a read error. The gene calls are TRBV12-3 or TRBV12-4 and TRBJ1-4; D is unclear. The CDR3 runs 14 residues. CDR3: CARSLARRNEKLFF. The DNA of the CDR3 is TGTGCCAGGAGTTTAGCAAGACGTAATGAAAAACTATTTTTT.

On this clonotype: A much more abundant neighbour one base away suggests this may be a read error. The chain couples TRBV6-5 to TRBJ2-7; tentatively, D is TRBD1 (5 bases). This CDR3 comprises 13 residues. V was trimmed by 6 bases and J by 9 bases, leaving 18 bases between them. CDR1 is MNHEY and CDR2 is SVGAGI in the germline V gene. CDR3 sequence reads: CASRPPGKDGQYF. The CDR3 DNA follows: TGTGCCAGCAGACCACCAGGGAAGGACGGGCAGTACTTC.

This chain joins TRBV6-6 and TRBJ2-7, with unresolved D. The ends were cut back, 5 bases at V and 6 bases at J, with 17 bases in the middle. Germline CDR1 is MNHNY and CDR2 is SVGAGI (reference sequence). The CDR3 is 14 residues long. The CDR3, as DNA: TGTGCCAGCAGTCCACGGAATAGTGCAAGCGAGCAGTACTTC. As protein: CASSPRNSASEQYF.

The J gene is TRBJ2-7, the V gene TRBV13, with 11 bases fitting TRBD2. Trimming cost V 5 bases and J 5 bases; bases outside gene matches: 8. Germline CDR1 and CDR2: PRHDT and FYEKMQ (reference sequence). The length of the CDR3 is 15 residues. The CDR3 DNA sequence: TGTGCCAGCAGCGAAATAGCGGGAGGGCCCGACGAGCAGTACTTC. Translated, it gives CASSEIAGGPDEQYF.

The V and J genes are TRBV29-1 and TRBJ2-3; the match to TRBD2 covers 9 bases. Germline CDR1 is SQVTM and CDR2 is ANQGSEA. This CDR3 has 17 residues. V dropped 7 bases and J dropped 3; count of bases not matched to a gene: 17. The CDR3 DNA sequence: TGCAGCGCCTCCTCGGTAGCGGGAGTGCAAAGGACAGATACGCAGTATTTT. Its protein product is CSASSVAGVQRTDTQYF.

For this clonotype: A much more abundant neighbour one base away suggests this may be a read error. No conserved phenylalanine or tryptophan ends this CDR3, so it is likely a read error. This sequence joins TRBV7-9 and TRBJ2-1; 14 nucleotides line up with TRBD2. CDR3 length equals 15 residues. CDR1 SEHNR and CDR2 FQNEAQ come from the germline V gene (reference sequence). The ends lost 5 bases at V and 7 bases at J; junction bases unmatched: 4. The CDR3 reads CASSKRLAGGNEQFI. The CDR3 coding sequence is TGTGCCAGCAGCAAACGACTAGCGGGAGGGAATGAGCAGTTCATC.